This TCR beta chain was recorded in a study of graft-versus-host responses after intestinal transplantation. Study-level background: The whole recipient group had anti-thymocyte globulin induction followed by tacrolimus and steroids for around three years. General study results and limits: Within allografts, high graft-versus-host to host-versus-graft clonal ratios were seen among patients with graft-donor T cell macrochimerism. Early post-transplant HvG declines were associated with peak circulating GvH clone levels. GvH clones detected in recipient marrow included some appearing first in ileum or blood.

CDR1 is MNHEY, CDR2 SMNVEV, per germline (reference sequence). Trimming took 5 bases from V and 7 from J; bases not matched to a gene: 10. CDR3 length equals 15 residues. Repertoires were generated with immunoSEQ multiplex PCR, while TCRdb's copy carries only in-frame clones and drops some. The sample gives about 20,000 clones, about 89% of which show up once; roughly 10% is in the top ten. With respect to this clone: The antigen is undetermined.

Sequenced here: PBMCs, sampled 230 to 240 days after intestinal transplant. The rearrangement joins TRBV27 to TRBJ2-7, with 11 bases fitting TRBD2. This receptor was identified in a human patient who received an intestinal transplant, so some T cells may come from the graft donor. CDR3 loop: CASSPHSGGAREQYF. CDR3 nucleotide sequence: TGTGCCAGCAGTCCCCATAGCGGGGGGGCCCGAGAGCAGTACTTC.